Listed below are T cell receptor beta chains from one sample, sequenced in a study of T cells in Graves' hyperthyroidism and ophthalmopathy. A single record per CDR3 protein comes from TCRdb applying MiXCR to the multiplex PCR reads. Among around 700,000 distinct CDR3 sequences, about 35% were seen once, and the ten largest hold more than 25%. Sequenced sample: blood. Every receptor here comes from a woman between 40 and 50 years old with Graves' hyperthyroidism. The conserved cysteine and the conserved F or W are not part of the CDR3 here. The order of the fields is J gene, clone size, V gene, CDR3 protein. The size entry is marked missing in some rows and otherwise reads once, few, many or a size class.

j_gene: TRBJ1-1; abundance: -; v_gene: TRBV29-1; CDR3aa: SAVQGSNTEAF
j_gene: TRBJ2-3; abundance: -; v_gene: TRBV29-1; CDR3aa: SVSLAEFTDTQY
j_gene: TRBJ1-3; abundance: many; v_gene: TRBV9; CDR3aa: ASSVTGGSGNTIY
j_gene: TRBJ1-4; abundance: -; v_gene: TRBV7-9; CDR3aa: ASSQERGGY
j_gene: TRBJ2-5; abundance: once; v_gene: TRBV2; CDR3aa: ASSEATGGGETQY
j_gene: TRBJ1-1; abundance: few; v_gene: TRBV19; CDR3aa: ASSIRTNKGTEAF
j_gene: TRBJ1-5; abundance: -; v_gene: TRBV20-1; CDR3aa: SAGGKGEGSNQPQH
j_gene: TRBJ2-5; abundance: many; v_gene: TRBV10-2; CDR3aa: ATTLAGMNQETQY
j_gene: TRBJ2-7; abundance: many; v_gene: TRBV4-3; CDR3aa: ASSQGAGEINEQY
j_gene: TRBJ1-1; abundance: -; v_gene: TRBV19; CDR3aa: ASTDSHTEAF
j_gene: TRBJ2-7; abundance: many; v_gene: TRBV20-1; CDR3aa: SARKRSGFTYEQY
j_gene: TRBJ1-1; abundance: few; v_gene: TRBV19; CDR3aa: ASSIGRANTEAF
j_gene: TRBJ1-2; abundance: -; v_gene: TRBV7-2; CDR3aa: ASSHGRTGNYYGYT
j_gene: TRBJ1-3; abundance: many; v_gene: TRBV24-1; CDR3aa: ATSDPYSGNTIY
j_gene: TRBJ2-5; abundance: -; v_gene: TRBV12-3/TRBV12-4; CDR3aa: ASSPGQGAVETQY
j_gene: TRBJ2-7; abundance: -; v_gene: TRBV5-1; CDR3aa: ASSGTTGSYEQY